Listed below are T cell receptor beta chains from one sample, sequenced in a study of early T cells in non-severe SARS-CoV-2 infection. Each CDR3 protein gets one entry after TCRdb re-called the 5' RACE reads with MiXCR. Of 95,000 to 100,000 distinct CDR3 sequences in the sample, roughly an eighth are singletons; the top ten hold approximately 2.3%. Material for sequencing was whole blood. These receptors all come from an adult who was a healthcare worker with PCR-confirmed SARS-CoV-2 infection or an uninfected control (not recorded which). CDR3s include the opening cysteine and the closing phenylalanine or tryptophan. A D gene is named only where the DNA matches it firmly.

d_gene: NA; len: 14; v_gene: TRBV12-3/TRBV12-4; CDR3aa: CASSFGGGGEKLFF
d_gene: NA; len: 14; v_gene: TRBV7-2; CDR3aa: CASSLGRQLETQYF
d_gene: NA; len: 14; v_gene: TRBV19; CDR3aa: CASSISSGPRPQHF
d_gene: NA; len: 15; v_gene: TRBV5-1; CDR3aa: CASSFLRGSYNEQFF
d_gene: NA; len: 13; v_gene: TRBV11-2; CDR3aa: CASSLEKGTEAFF
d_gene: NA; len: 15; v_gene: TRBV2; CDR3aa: CASSEALRDTYEQYF
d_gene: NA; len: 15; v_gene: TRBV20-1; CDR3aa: CSASWRGASTDTQYF
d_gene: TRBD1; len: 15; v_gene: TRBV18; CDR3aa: CASSPPTGFGEKLFF
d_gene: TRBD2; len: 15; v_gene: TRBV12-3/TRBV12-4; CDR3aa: CASSYSGSSYNEQFF
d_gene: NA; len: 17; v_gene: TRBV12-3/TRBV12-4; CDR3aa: CASSTLQGSHSTDTQYF
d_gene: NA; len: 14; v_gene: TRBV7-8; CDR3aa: CASSSRGRHAEAFF
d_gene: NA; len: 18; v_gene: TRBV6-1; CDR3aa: CASSEPSLGRGLRNIQYF
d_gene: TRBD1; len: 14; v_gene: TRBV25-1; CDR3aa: CASSKDRDWPEQFF
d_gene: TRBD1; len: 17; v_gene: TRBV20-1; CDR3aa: CSASPPSGTGKGQPQHF
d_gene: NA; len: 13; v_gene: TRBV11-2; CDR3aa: CASSLTGANVLTF
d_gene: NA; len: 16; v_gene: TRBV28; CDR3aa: CASSSPAYSGANVLTF
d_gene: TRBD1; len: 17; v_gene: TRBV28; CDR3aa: CASSSLPRTGSRNTIYF
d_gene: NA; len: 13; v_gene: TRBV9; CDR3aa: CASSVALADTQYF
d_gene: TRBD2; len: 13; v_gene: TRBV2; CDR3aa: CALGLAVSYEQYF
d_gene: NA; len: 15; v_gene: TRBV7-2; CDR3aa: CASSLVTVSTDTQYF
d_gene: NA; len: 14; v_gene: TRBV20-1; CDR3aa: CSAFTDSQPRGAFF
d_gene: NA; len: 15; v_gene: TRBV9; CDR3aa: CASSVAPLETDTQYF
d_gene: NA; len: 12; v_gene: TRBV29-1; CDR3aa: CSVWRGDYGYTF
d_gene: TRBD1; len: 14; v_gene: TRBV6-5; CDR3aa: CASSIRTGDYGYTF
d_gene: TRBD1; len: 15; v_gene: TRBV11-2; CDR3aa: CASSPRDRVEETQYF
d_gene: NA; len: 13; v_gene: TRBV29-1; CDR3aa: CSVDLVGNTEAFF
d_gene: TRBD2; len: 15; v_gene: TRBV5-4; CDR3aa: CASSPGLANTGELFF
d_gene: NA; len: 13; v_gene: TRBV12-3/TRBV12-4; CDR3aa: CARTEGGWTEAFF
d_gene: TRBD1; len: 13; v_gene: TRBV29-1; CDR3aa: CSVLGQDDYGYTF
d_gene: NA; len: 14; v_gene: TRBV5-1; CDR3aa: CASSLPGDPDTQYF
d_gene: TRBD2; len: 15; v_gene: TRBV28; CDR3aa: CASSLRTSGSYEQYF
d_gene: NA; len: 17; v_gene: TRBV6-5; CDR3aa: CASSYRDWGAQGDEQFF
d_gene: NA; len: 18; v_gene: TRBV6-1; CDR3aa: CASSESQGLRSGANVLTF